This TCR beta chain is drawn from a study of OX40 agonist ivuxolimab in advanced cancers. This CDR3 comprises 17 residues. V gave up 2 bases and J gave up 2 bases; unmatched junction bases: 11. Germline V gives CDR1 MDHEN, CDR2 SYDVKM. Sequencing used immunoSEQ multiplex PCR; TCRdb keeps in-frame clones, though not all of them. Of 50,000 to 65,000 clones listed, around four fifths were seen once; the top ten hold roughly 12%. V is TRBV28 and J is TRBJ2-5; 7 nucleotides match TRBD1. This specimen consisted of CD4+ or CD8+ T cells sorted from blood, obtained in a trial of the OX40 agonist ivuxolimab. The TCR comes from an adult with an advanced solid tumor such as melanoma, head and neck, liver or kidney cancer. The CDR3 sequence is CASSLRLGAGGQETQYF. CDR3 DNA: TGTGCCAGCAGTTTACGGTTGGGGGCAGGGGGACAAGAGACCCAGTACTTC.